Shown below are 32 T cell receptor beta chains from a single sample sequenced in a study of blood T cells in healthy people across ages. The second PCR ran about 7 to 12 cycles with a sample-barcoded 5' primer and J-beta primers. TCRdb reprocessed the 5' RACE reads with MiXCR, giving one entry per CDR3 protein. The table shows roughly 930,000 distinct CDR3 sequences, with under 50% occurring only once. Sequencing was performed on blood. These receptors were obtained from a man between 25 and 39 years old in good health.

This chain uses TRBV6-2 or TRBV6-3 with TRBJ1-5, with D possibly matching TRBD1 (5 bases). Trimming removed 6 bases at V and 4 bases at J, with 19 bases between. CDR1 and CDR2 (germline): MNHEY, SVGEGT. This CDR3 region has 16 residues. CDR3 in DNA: TGTGCCAGCAGACCTCGAGCAGGGTCAATTAATCAGCCCCAGCATTTT. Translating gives CASRPRAGSINQPQHF.

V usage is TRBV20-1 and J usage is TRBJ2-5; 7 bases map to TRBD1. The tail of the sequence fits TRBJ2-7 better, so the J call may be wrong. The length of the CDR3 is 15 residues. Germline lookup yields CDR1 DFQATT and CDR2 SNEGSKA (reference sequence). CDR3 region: CSASEGQQEGDEQYF. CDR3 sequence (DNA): TGCAGTGCGTCTGAGGGACAGCAGGAAGGGGACGAGCAGTACTTC.

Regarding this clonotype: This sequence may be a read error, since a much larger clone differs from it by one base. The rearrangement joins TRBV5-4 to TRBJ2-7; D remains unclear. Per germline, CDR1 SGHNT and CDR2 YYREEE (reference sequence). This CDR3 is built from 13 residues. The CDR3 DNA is TGTGCCATAACCAATCGTGAGGACGACGAGCTGTACTTC. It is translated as CAITNREDDELYF.

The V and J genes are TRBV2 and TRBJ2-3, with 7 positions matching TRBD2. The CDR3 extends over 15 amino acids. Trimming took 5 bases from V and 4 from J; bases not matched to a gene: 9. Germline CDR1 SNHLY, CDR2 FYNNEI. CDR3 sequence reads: CASSRRGLDADTQYF. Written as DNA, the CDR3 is TGTGCCAGCAGTCGGCGGGGGTTGGATGCAGATACGCAGTATTTT.

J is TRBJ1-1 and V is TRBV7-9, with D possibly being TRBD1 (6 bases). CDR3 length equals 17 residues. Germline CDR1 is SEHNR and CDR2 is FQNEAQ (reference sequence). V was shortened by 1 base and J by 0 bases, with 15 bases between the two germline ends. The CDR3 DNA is TGTGCCAGCAGCTTAGTTTCGGGTGACAGGATGAACACTGAAGCTTTCTTT. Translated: CASSLVSGDRMNTEAFF. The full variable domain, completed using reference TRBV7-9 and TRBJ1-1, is DTGVSQNPRHKITKRGQNVTFRCDPISEHNRLYWYRQTLGQGPEFLTYFQNEAQLEKSRLLSDRFSAERPKGSFSTLEIQRTEQGDSAMYLCASSLVSGDRMNTEAFFGQGTRLTVV.

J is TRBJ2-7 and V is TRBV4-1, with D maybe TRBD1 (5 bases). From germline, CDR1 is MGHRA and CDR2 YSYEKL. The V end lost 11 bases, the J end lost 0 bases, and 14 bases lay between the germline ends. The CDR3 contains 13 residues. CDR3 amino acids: CASRPDSSYEQYF. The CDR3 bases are TGCGCCTCCAGACCAGACAGCTCCTACGAGCAGTACTTC.

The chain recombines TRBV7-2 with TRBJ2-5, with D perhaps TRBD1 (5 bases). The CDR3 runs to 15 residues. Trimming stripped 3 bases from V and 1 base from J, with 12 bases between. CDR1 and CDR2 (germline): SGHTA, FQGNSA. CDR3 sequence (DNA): TGTGCCAGCAGCTTCCCTAGGGGCATCCAAGAGACCCAGTACTTC. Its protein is CASSFPRGIQETQYF.

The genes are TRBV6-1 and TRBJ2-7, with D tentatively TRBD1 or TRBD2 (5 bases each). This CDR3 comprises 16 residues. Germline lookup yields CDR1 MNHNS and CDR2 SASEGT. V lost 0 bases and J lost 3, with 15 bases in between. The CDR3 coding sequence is TGTGCCAGCAGTGAAGCCGAGGGGACCTGGGGCTACGAGCAGTACTTC. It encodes CASSEAEGTWGYEQYF.

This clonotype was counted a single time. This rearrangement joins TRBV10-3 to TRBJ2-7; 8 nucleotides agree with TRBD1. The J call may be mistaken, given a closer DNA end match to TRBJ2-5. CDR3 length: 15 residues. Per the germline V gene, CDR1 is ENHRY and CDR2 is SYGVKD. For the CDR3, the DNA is TGTGCCATCGGAGAGGGACAGGCGCTGGGGGAGACCCAGTACTTC. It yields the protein CAIGEGQALGETQYF.

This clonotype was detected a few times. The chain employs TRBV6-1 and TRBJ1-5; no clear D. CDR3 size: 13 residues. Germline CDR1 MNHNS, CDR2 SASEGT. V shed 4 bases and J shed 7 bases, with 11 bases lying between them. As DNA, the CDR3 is TGTGCCAGCAGTGTGCAAAGGGAGCAGCCCCAGCATTTT. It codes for CASSVQREQPQHF.

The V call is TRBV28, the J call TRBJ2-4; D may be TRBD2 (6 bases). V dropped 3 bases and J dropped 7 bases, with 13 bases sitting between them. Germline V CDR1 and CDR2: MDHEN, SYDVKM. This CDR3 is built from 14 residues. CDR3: CASSFPTRANIQYF. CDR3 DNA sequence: TGTGCCAGCAGTTTCCCGACTAGGGCCAACATTCAGTACTTC.

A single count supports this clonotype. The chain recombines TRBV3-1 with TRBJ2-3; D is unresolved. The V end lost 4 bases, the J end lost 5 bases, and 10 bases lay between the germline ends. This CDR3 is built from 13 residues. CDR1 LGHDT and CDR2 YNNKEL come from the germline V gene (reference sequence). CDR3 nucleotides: TGTGCCAGCAGCCCGTTCTTGGAAGATACGCAGTATTTT. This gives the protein CASSPFLEDTQYF.

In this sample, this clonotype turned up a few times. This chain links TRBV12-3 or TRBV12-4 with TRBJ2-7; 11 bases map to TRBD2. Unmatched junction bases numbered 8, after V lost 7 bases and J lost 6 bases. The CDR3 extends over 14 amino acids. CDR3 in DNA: TGTGCCAGCAAAATAGCGGGGGGGCCTCTCGAGCAGTACTTC. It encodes CASKIAGGPLEQYF.

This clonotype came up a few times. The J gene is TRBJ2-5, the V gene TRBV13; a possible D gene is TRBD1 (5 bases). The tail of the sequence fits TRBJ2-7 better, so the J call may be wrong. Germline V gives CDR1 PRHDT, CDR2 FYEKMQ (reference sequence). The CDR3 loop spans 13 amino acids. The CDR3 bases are TGTGCCAGCAGCTTAACCAGGGCTTACGAGCAGTACTTC. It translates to CASSLTRAYEQYF.

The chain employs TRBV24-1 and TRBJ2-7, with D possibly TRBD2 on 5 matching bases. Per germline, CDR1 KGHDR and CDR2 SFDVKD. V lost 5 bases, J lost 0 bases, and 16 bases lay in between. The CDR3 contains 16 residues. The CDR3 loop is CATSAAGGPDSYEQYF. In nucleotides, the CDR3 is TGTGCCACCAGTGCCGCGGGTGGCCCTGACTCCTACGAGCAGTACTTC.

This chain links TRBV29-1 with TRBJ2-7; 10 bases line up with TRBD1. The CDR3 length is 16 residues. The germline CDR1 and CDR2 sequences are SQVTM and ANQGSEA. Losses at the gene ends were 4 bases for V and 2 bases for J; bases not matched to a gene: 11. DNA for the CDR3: TGCAGCGTTGGCGACAGGGGGCTAGTAGTACCCTACGAGCAGTACTTC. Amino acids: CSVGDRGLVVPYEQYF.

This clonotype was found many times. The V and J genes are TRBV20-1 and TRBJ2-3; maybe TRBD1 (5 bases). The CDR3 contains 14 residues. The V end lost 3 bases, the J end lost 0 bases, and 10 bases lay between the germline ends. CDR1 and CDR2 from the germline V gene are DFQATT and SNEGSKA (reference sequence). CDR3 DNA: TGCAGTGCTAGGCGTGGGGCCAGCACAGATACGCAGTATTTT. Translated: CSARRGASTDTQYF.

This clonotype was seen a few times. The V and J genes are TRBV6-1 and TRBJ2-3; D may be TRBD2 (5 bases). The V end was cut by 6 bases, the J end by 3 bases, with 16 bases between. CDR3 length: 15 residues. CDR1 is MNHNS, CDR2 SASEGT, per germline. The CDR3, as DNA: TGTGCCAGCAGGGACGGAACGCGGACTACAGATACGCAGTATTTT. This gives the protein CASRDGTRTTDTQYF.

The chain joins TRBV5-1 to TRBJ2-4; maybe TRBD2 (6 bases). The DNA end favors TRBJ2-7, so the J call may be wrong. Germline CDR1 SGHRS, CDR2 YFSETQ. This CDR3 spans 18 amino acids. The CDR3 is CASSVYPTSGLRTYEQYF. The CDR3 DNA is TGCGCCAGCAGCGTGTATCCAACCTCGGGACTCCGTACCTACGAGCAGTACTTC.

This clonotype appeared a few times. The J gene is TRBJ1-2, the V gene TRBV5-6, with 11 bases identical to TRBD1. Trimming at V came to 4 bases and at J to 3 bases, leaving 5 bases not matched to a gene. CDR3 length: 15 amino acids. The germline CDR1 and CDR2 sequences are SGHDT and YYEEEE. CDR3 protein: CASSTGQGAYYGYTF. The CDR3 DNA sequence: TGTGCCAGCAGCACCGGACAGGGGGCCTACTATGGCTACACCTTC. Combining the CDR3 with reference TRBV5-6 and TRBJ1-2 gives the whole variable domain DAGVTQSPTHLIKTRGQQVTLRCSPKSGHDTVSWYQQALGQGPQFIFQYYEEEERQRGNFPDRFSGHQFPNYSSELNVNALLLGDSALYLCASSTGQGAYYGYTFGSGTRLTVV.

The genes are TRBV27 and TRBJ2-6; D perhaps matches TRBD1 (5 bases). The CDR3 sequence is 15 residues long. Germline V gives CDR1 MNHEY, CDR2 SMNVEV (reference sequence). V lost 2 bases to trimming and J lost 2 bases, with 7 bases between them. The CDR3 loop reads CASSLIGAGANVLTF. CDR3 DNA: TGTGCCAGCAGTTTAATAGGGGCTGGGGCCAACGTCCTGACTTTC.

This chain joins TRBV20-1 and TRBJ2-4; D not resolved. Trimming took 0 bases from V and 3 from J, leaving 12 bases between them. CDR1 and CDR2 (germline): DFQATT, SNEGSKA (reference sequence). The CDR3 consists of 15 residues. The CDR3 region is CSARDTSWGKNIQYF. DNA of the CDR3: TGCAGTGCTAGAGATACGAGTTGGGGCAAAAACATTCAGTACTTC.

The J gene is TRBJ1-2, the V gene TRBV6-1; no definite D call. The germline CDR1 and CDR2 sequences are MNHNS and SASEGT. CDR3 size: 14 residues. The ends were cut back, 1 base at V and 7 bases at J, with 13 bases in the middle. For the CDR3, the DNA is TGTGCCAGCAGTGAAGAGGGCAGGACGGGTGGCTACACCTTC. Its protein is CASSEEGRTGGYTF.

CDR3: CASSLFVRADTQYF. CDR3 bases: TGTGCCAGCAGCTTATTCGTTCGGGCAGATACGCAGTATTTT. The chain links TRBV7-2 to TRBJ2-3; no clear D gene. CDR3 size: 14 residues. Trimming took 2 bases from V and 4 from J, leaving 10 bases between them. CDR1 is SGHTA, CDR2 FQGNSA, per germline.

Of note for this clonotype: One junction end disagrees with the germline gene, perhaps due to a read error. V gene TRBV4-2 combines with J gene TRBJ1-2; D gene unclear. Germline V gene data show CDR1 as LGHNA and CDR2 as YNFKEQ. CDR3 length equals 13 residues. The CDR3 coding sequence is TGTGCCAGCAGCCTTGTATCTAACTATAGCTACACCTTC. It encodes CASSLVSNYSYTF.

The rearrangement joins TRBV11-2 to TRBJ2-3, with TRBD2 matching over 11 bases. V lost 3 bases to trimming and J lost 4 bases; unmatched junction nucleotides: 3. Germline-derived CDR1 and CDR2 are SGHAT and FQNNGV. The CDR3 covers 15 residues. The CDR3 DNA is TGTGCCAGCAGCTTCAGACTAGCGGGGTCAGATACGCAGTATTTT. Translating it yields CASSFRLAGSDTQYF.

The CDR3 is CSAEDSDTEAFF. The CDR3 DNA follows: TGCAGTGCCGAAGACAGCGACACTGAAGCTTTCTTT. This chain uses TRBV20-1 with TRBJ1-1, with D possibly being TRBD1 (5 bases). With 6 bases removed from V and 3 bases from J, the gap between germline ends came to 11 bases. Germline V gives CDR1 DFQATT, CDR2 SNEGSKA (reference sequence). The CDR3 has 12 amino acids.

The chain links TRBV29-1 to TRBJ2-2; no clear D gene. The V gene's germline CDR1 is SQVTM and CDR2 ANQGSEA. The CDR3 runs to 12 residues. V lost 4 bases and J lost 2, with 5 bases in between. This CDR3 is CSVVPNTGELFF. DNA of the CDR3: TGCAGCGTTGTACCTAACACCGGGGAGCTGTTTTTT.

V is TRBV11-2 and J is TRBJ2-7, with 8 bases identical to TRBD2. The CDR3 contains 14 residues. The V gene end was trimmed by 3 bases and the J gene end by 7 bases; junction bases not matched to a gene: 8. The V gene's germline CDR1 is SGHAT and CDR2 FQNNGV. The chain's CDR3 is CASSFGLANNEQYF. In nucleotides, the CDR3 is TGTGCCAGCAGCTTCGGACTAGCTAACAATGAGCAGTACTTC.

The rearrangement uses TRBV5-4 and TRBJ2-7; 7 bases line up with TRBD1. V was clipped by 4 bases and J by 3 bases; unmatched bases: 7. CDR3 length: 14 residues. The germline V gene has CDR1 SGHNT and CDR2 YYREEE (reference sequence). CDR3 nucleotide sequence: TGTGCCAGCAGCGAGGACAGGAATCACTACGAGCAGTACTTC. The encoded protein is CASSEDRNHYEQYF.

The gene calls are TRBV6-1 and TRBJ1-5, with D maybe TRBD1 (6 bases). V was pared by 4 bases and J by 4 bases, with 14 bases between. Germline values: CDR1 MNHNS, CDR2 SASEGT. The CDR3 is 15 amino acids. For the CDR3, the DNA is TGTGCCAGCAGTGGTCAGGGGCTTGGAAATCAGCCCCAGCATTTT. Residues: CASSGQGLGNQPQHF.

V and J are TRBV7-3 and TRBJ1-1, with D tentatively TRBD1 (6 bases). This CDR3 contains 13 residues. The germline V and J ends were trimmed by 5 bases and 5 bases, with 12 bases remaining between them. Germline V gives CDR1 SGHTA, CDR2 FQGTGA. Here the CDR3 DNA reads TGTGCCAGCAGCCGCAACAGGGTAACTGAAGCTTTCTTT. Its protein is CASSRNRVTEAFF.